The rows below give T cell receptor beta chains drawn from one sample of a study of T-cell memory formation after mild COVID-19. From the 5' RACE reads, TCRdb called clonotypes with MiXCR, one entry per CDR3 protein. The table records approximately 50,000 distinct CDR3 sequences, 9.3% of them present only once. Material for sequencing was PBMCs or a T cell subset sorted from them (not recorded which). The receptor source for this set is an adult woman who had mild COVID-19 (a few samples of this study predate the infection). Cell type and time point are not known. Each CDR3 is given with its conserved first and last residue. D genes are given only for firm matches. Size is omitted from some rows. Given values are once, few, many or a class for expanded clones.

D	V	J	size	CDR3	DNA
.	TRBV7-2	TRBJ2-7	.	CASSLQELRTNRQYF	TGTGCCAGCAGCTTACAGGAGCTCAGGACGAACAGGCAGTACTTC
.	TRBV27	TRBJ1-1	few	CASRAVGGTEAFF	TGTGCCAGCAGGGCCGTAGGAGGCACTGAAGCTTTCTTT
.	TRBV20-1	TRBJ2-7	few	CSASSSYEQYF	TGCAGTGCTAGCTCCTCCTACGAGCAGTACTTC
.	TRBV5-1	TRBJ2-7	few	CASSLAGRVRDEQYF	TGCGCCAGCAGCTTGGCAGGCAGGGTAAGGGACGAGCAGTACTTC
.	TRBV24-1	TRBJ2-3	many	CATSGGQGFGATQYF	TGTGCCACCAGTGGGGGCCAGGGGTTTGGGGCTACGCAGTATTTT
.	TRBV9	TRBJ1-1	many	CASSVDGGIPEAFF	TGTGCCAGCAGCGTAGATGGGGGAATCCCTGAAGCTTTCTTT
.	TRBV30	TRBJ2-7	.	CAWSVYSEQYF	TGTGCCTGGAGTGTATATTCCGAGCAGTACTTC
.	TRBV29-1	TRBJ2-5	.	CSVWVLGGETQYF	TGCAGCGTATGGGTCCTCGGGGGAGAGACCCAGTACTTC
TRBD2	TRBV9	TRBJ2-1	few	CASSSRLAGGNEQFF	TGTGCCAGCAGCTCCAGACTAGCGGGGGGTAATGAGCAGTTCTTC
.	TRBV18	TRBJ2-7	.	CASSPLSSYEQYF	TGTGCCAGCTCACCACTTAGCTCCTACGAGCAGTACTTC
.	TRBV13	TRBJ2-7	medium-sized	CASSPTVLPPYEQYF	TGTGCCAGCAGCCCAACGGTTCTCCCGCCCTACGAGCAGTACTTC
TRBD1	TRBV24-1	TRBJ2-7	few	CATSDGTGDSSYEQYF	TGTGCCACCAGTGATGGGACAGGGGACTCGTCCTACGAGCAGTACTTC
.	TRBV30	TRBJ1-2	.	CAWTPILSHSGYTF	TGTGCCTGGACCCCAATTCTCAGTCATTCAGGCTACACCTTC
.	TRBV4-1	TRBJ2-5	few	CASSQVGILAPQETQYF	TGCGCCAGCAGCCAAGTGGGGATCCTAGCCCCCCAAGAGACCCAGTACTTC
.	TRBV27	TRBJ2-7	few	CASRTGFNSHEQYF	TGTGCCAGCAGAACAGGGTTTAACTCCCACGAGCAGTACTTC
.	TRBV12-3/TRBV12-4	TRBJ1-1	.	CASSFRTANTEAFF	TGTGCCAGCAGTTTTAGGACCGCTAACACTGAAGCTTTCTTT
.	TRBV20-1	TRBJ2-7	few	CSARDQGRAYYEQYF	TGCAGTGCTAGAGATCAAGGTAGAGCTTACTACGAGCAGTACTTC
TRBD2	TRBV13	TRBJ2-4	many	CASSKTSGGLAYF	TGTGCCAGCAGCAAGACTAGCGGGGGTTTGGCGTACTTC
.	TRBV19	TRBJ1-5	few	CASSFSLNQPQHF	TGTGCCAGTAGTTTCAGCCTCAATCAGCCCCAGCATTTT
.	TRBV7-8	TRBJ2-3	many	CASSLARIWGPASTDTQYF	TGTGCCAGCAGCTTAGCTAGGATTTGGGGGCCCGCCAGCACAGATACGCAGTATTTT
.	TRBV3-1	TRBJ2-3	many	CASTGGGTDTQYF	TGTGCCAGCACGGGGGGCGGCACAGATACGCAGTATTTT
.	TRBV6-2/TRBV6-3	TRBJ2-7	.	CASSRPGEQYF	TGTGCCAGCAGCCGGCCGGGCGAGCAGTACTTC
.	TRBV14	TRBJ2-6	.	CASSRMFAGANVLNF	TGTGCCAGCAGCCGGATGTTTGCTGGGGCCAACGTCCTGAATTTC
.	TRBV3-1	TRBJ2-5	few	CASSQEGTKRETQYF	TGTGCCAGCAGCCAGGAGGGGACGAAAAGGGAGACCCAGTACTTC
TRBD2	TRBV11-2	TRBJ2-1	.	CASRLGLAGGSYNEQFF	TGTGCCAGCAGGTTAGGACTAGCGGGAGGCTCCTACAATGAGCAGTTCTTC
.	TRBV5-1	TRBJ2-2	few	CASSLGGDPGELFF	TGCGCCAGCAGCCTAGGGGGAGATCCCGGGGAGCTGTTTTTT
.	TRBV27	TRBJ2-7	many	CASSLSPGPLDEQYF	TGTGCCAGCAGTTTATCGCCAGGCCCCCTAGATGAGCAGTACTTC
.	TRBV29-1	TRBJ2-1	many	CSVVVGSSYNEQFF	TGCAGCGTTGTGGTGGGAAGCTCCTACAATGAGCAGTTCTTC
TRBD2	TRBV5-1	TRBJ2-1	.	CASNSALAGGYNEQFF	TGCGCCAGCAACTCGGCCCTAGCGGGGGGTTACAATGAGCAGTTCTTC
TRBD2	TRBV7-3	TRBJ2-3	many	CASSRTSGGGDTQYF	TGTGCCAGCAGCCGGACTAGCGGGGGAGGAGATACGCAGTATTTT
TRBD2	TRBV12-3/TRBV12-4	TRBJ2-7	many	CASSRLAGGYEQYF	TGTGCCAGCAGTCGACTAGCGGGGGGCTACGAGCAGTACTTC
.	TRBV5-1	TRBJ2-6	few	CASAREIGSGANVLTF	TGCGCCAGCGCCCGCGAAATAGGTTCCGGGGCCAACGTCCTGACTTTC
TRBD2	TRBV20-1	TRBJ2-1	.	CSASLDPGVAGGQFF	TGCAGTGCTTCCTTAGACCCCGGGGTAGCGGGAGGGCAGTTCTTC
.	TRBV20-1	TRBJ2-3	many	CSAREDSTDTQYF	TGCAGTGCTAGAGAGGACAGCACAGATACGCAGTATTTT
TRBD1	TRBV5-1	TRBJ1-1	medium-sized	CASSSGDRSPNTEAFF	TGCGCCAGCAGCTCGGGGGACAGGAGCCCGAACACTGAAGCTTTCTTT
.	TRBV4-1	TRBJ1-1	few	CASRGATEAFF	TGCGCCTCCCGCGGGGCCACTGAAGCTTTCTTT
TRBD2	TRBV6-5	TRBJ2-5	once	CASSNPAGGQETQYF	TGTGCCAGCAGCAACCCCGCGGGGGGCCAAGAGACCCAGTACTTC
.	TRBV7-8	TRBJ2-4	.	CASSLESPLMSSLAKNIQYF	TGTGCCAGCAGCTTAGAAAGCCCCTTAATGAGTTCGCTAGCCAAAAACATTCAGTACTTC
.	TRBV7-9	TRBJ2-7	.	CASSFATPSYEQYF	TGTGCCAGCAGCTTTGCCACCCCATCCTACGAGCAGTACTTC
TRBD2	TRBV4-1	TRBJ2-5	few	CASSQDGGLADQETQYF	TGCGCCAGCAGCCAAGATGGTGGGCTAGCGGACCAAGAGACCCAGTACTTC
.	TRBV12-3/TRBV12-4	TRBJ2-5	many	CASSLLETQYF	TGTGCCAGCAGTTTACTGGAGACCCAGTACTTC
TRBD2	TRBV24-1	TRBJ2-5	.	CATSDDTSGSMEETQYF	TGTGCCACCAGTGATGACACTAGCGGGAGTATGGAAGAGACCCAGTACTTC
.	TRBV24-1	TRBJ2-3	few	CATRPNRAGGTDTQYF	TGTGCCACGAGACCCAACAGGGCGGGAGGCACAGATACGCAGTATTTT
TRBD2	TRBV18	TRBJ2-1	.	CASSEAGGPYNEQFF	TGTGCCAGCTCCGAAGCGGGGGGGCCCTACAATGAGCAGTTCTTC
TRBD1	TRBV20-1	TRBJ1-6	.	CSVRLWDRSSYNSPLHF	TGCAGTGTTAGGCTTTGGGACAGGAGCTCCTATAATTCACCCCTCCACTTT
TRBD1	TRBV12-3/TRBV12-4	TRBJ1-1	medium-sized	CASSLALGQGYTEAFF	TGTGCCAGCAGCCTGGCTCTAGGACAGGGGTACACTGAAGCTTTCTTT